This TCR beta chain was captured by sequencing in a study of spatial heterogeneity in lung cancer. Study at large: The study observed each unique TCR and UMI combination more than ten times on average in raw reads. Study-wide results and limits: The number of expanded tumor alpha and beta chains correlated with mutation number.

Concerning this clonotype: The antigen is not known.

The sample's time point: sample taken at primary tumor resection. The CDR3 runs to 12 residues. Germline V CDR1 and CDR2: LNHDA, SQIVND (reference sequence). The germline V and J ends were trimmed by 8 bases and 2 bases, with 7 bases remaining between them. Every TCR cDNA molecule carried a tag that served as a unique molecular identifier. TCRdb fed the 5' RACE reads into MiXCR, producing one record per CDR3 protein. This table has 9,100 or so distinct CDR3 sequences, around half appearing once. Sequenced material: lung tumor tissue, taken at surgery. The receptor's source is a female donor with early-stage non-small cell lung cancer. The chain recombines TRBV19 with TRBJ1-3; no reliable D call. The CDR3 DNA is TGTGCCAGTGGCCCACCTGGAAACACCATATATTTT. It translates to CASGPPGNTIYF.